Presented here are 16 T cell receptor beta chains from one specimen sequenced in a study of blood T cell repertoires in COVID-19. Using immunoSEQ multiplex PCR, the repertoire was profiled, and TCRdb retains in-frame clones only, with some absent. The data contain about 200,000 clones, about 80% of them singletons. Specimen: peripheral blood. The receptor set was obtained from a human donor with acute or convalescent COVID-19. The donor label of this sample is uncertain.

This clone came up a few times. This chain uses TRBV6-5 with TRBJ2-1; D gene uncertain. V lost 4 bases and J lost 6, with 13 bases in between. Germline V CDR1 and CDR2: MNHEY, SVGAGI. This CDR3 spans 14 amino acids. Written as DNA, the CDR3 is TGTGCCAGCAGTTCAACCTATTACGGCAATGAGCAGTTCTTC. Translation: CASSSTYYGNEQFF.

This sequence joins TRBV28 and TRBJ1-2; 7 bases agree with TRBD1. The germline V gene encodes CDR1 MDHEN and CDR2 SYDVKM. The CDR3 spans 14 residues. Trimming took 2 bases from V and 5 from J; bases not matched to a gene: 5. The chain's CDR3 is CASSLTGTEYGYTF. The CDR3 region has the DNA TGTGCCAGCAGTTTAACCGGGACAGAATATGGCTACACCTTC.

The chain carries TRBV28 and TRBJ2-7; no definite D call. Looked up from germline, CDR1 is MDHEN and CDR2 is SYDVKM. Deletions cut 3 bases from V and 0 bases from J, with 9 bases between. The CDR3 contains 14 residues. CDR3 in amino acids: CASSFSGSSYEQYF. The CDR3 coding sequence is TGTGCCAGCAGTTTTTCAGGCTCCTCCTACGAGCAGTACTTC.

The chain is built from TRBV6-1 and TRBJ2-4, with a weak D call TRBD2 (5 bases). CDR3 size: 17 residues. CDR1 and CDR2 (germline): MNHNS, SASEGT. The V gene lost 0 bases and the J gene lost 0 bases, with 12 bases spanning the gap. CDR3 loop: CASSEATGLAAKNIQYF. The DNA for the CDR3 is TGTGCCAGCAGTGAAGCTACGGGGTTGGCAGCCAAAAACATTCAGTACTTC.

The V gene is TRBV18, the J gene TRBJ2-7, with 9 bases identical to TRBD1. The V and J ends lost 3 bases and 2 bases, in that order; junction bases with no gene match: 5. The CDR3 consists of 15 residues. CDR1 and CDR2 (germline): KGHSH, LQKENI. Written as DNA, the CDR3 is TGTGCCAGCTCACCTTCCGGGACAGGGCCCTACGAGCAGTACTTC. Translation: CASSPSGTGPYEQYF.

The rearrangement links TRBV27 to TRBJ1-6; weak D call: TRBD1 (5 bases). This CDR3 is 12 amino acids long. Germline V gene lookup returns CDR1 MNHEY and CDR2 SMNVEV (reference sequence). Trimming left V 8 bases short and J 9 bases short, with 11 bases between. The CDR3: CASGTGGSPLHF. The CDR3 DNA follows: TGTGCCAGCGGCACCGGGGGTTCACCCCTCCACTTT.

The V call is TRBV19, the J call TRBJ2-5; 14 bases map to TRBD2. The germline V gene encodes CDR1 LNHDA and CDR2 SQIVND (reference sequence). Losses at the gene ends were 4 bases for V and 0 bases for J; bases not matched to a gene: 7. This CDR3 region has 18 residues. CDR3 region: CASSTWTSGRPYQETQYF. CDR3 nucleotides: TGTGCCAGTAGTACATGGACTAGCGGGAGGCCATACCAAGAGACCCAGTACTTC.

This clone was counted only a few times. CDR3: CASTPGGTNTEAFF. DNA of the CDR3: TGCGCCAGCACCCCGGGGGGGACCAACACTGAAGCTTTCTTT. This chain uses TRBV5-1 with TRBJ1-1; D might be TRBD1 (5 bases). The germline V and J ends were trimmed by 6 bases and 2 bases, with 14 bases remaining between them. Germline V gene data show CDR1 as SGHRS and CDR2 as YFSETQ. The CDR3 runs to 14 residues.

V usage is TRBV18 and J usage is TRBJ1-1; 9 positions agree with TRBD1. The J segment lost 11 bases and the V segment lost 3 bases, leaving 13 bases of the junction unmatched. CDR1 and CDR2 (germline): KGHSH, LQKENI. The CDR3 consists of 15 residues. CDR3 amino acids: CASSPLDSGQGLAFF. DNA for the CDR3: TGTGCCAGCTCACCCCTAGATTCGGGACAGGGTTTGGCTTTCTTT.

This chain uses TRBV12-5 with TRBJ2-2; 8 nucleotides align to TRBD2. Germline CDR1 LGHNT, CDR2 FRNRAP. This CDR3 is 16 amino acids long. Trimming removed 5 bases from V and 4 bases from J; junction bases left unmatched: 9. The CDR3 region has the DNA TGTGCTAGTGGTCCGTGGACTAGCCCCACCACCGGGGAGCTGTTTTTT. The encoded protein is CASGPWTSPTTGELFF.

The genes are TRBV9 and TRBJ2-1, with 10 bases fitting TRBD2. CDR1 is SGDLS, CDR2 YYNGEE, per germline. After removal of 4 bases from V and 0 bases from J, the junction contained 7 bases not matched to a gene. The CDR3 extends over 17 amino acids. CDR3 region: CASSSGLADSSYNEQFF. The CDR3 DNA is TGTGCCAGCAGCTCCGGACTAGCGGATAGCTCCTACAATGAGCAGTTCTTC.

This clone has a handful of counts. The J gene is TRBJ2-5, the V gene TRBV2, with TRBD1 as a possible D gene (5 bases). Trimming took 5 bases from V and 7 from J, leaving 14 bases between them. This CDR3 comprises 13 residues. Germline V CDR1 and CDR2: SNHLY, FYNNEI. The CDR3 DNA reads TGTGCCAGCAGTACAGGAGCCTCGGGGACCCAGTACTTC. Translation gives CASSTGASGTQYF.

This clone was recorded only once. V usage is TRBV7-7 and J usage is TRBJ2-5, with D possibly TRBD2 on 8 matching bases. The V gene lost 3 bases and the J gene lost 4 bases, with 15 bases spanning the gap. The germline gives CDR1 SSHAT, CDR2 FNYEAQ (reference sequence). The CDR3 sequence is 15 residues long. The CDR3 bases are TGTGCCAGCAGCTTCGGGAGGGGGCTGGGAGAGACCCAGTACTTC. This codes for CASSFGRGLGETQYF.

This chain connects TRBV30 to TRBJ2-3; D is possibly TRBD1 (6 bases). Germline-derived CDR1 and CDR2 are GTSNPN and SVGIG (reference sequence). The CDR3 is 13 residues long. The V gene lost 2 bases and the J gene lost 5 bases, with 11 bases spanning the gap. The CDR3 DNA follows: TGTGCCTGGAGTCATGGGGGCAGAGATACGCAGTATTTT. Translating it yields CAWSHGGRDTQYF. Full variable domain (remainder filled in from reference TRBV30 and TRBJ2-3): SQTIHQWPATLVQPVGSPLSLECTVEGTSNPNLYWYRQAAGRGLQLLFYSVGIGQISSEVPQNLSASRPQDRQFILSSKKLLLSDSGFYLCAWSHGGRDTQYFGPGTRLTVL.

CDR3 in DNA: TGCAGCGCCCGGACAGGGGGCTTGAACACTGAAGCTTTCTTT. Translated: CSARTGGLNTEAFF. The V and J genes are TRBV29-1 and TRBJ1-1, with 11 nucleotides matching TRBD1. V trimming: 7 bases; J trimming: 0 bases; junction bases outside the gene matches: 4. Germline V gene lookup returns CDR1 SQVTM and CDR2 ANQGSEA. This CDR3 contains 14 residues.

The chain joins TRBV7-9 to TRBJ1-6, with a tentative D call TRBD1 (5 bases). CDR3 length: 12 residues. Germline CDR1 and CDR2: SEHNR and FQNEAQ (reference sequence). The V end lost 3 bases, the J end lost 14 bases, and 11 bases lay between the germline ends. The CDR3 region is CASSLTDSTLHF. The CDR3 DNA follows: TGTGCCAGCAGCTTGACCGACAGCACCCTCCACTTT.